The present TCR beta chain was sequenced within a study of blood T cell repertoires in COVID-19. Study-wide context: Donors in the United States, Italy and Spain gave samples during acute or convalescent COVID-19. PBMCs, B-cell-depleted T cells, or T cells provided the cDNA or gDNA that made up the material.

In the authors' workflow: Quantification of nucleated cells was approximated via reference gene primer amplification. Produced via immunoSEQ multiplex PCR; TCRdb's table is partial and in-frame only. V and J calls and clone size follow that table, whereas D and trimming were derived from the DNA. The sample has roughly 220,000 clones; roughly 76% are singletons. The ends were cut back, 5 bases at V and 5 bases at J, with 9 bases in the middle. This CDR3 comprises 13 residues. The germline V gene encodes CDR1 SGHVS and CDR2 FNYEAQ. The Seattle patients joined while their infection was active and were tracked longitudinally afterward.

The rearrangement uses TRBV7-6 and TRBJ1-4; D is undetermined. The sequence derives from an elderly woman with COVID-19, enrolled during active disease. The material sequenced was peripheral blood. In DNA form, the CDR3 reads TGTGCCAGCAGCCGGAGAGAAAATGAAAAACTGTTTTTT. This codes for CASSRRENEKLFF.